This TCR beta chain was profiled in a study of blood T cell repertoires in COVID-19. There are 15 residues in the CDR3. Germline V gene sequence: CDR1 SGHRS, CDR2 YFSETQ. V dropped 1 base and J dropped 0; count of bases not matched to a gene: 4. Profiling relied on immunoSEQ multiplex PCR, and the TCRdb table lists in-frame clones only, not all of them. Here the sample spans about 270,000 clones, roughly nine tenths being singletons. The V and J genes are TRBV5-1 and TRBJ2-7; 7 bases align to TRBD1. Sequenced input: peripheral blood. This TCR was recovered from a woman aged 25 to 45 with COVID-19, enrolled during active disease. CDR3 sequence: CASSLRGTVSYEQYF. CDR3 DNA sequence: TGCGCCAGCAGCTTGAGAGGGACAGTCTCCTACGAGCAGTACTTC.